The sequence of this TCR beta chain was determined in a study of blood T cells in healthy people across ages. Study in general: About one barcoded beta molecule was captured per two T cells (by template switching). Findings and caveats of the study: Among long-lived donors, naive CD4+ cells were more numerous and diversity higher than in aged donors. Lack of knowledge of donor CMV status possibly confounded expanded clonotype changes.

PCR was performed a second time for 7 to 11 cycles using a sample-barcoded 5' primer and a J-beta primer mix. The study obtained at least 2.5 million CDR3-containing paired-end reads from every sample. Each CDR3 protein is one row after TCRdb ran MiXCR on the 5' RACE reads. The sample holds hundreds of thousands of distinct CDR3 sequences, 40% to 50% seen once. The CDR3 sequence is 16 residues long. Trimming at V came to 8 bases and at J to 3 bases, leaving 14 bases not matched to a gene. Germline CDR1 reads MNHNS; CDR2 reads SASEGT. As concerns this clonotype: Its antigen is unidentified.

The sequenced material came from blood. The genes are TRBV6-1 and TRBJ2-7, with 9 nucleotides matching TRBD1. The sequence derives from a man aged 60-69 years in good health. DNA for the CDR3: TGTGCCAGCGTAAAAAATCCGGGACAGGGAGTCTACGAGCAGTACTTC. This translates into CASVKNPGQGVYEQYF.